This T cell receptor (beta chain) was captured by sequencing in a study of human T cells and chemical hapten exposure. The overall study: The study enrolled mostly female patients with alopecia areata, totalis or universalis. The study, taken as a whole, reports: Alopecia in the donors means their immune response may deviate from healthy people's. Relative to controls, expanded TCRs formed significantly more large CDR3 similarity clusters.

In this sample, this clonotype turned up a few times. Its antigen is unknown. Germline CDR1 reads SEHNR; CDR2 reads FQNEAQ (reference sequence). V was clipped by 1 base and J by 1 base, with 13 bases between them. This CDR3 has 16 residues. TCRdb redid the calling of the RACE reads with MiXCR, one entry per CDR3 protein. The table lists roughly 64,000 distinct CDR3 sequences, approximately 10% of them singletons. The time point was: patch test 3, about 24 weeks after DPC sensitization. Treatment of the sample: therapeutic diphenylcyclopropenone sensitization with weekly scalp DPC. The chain links TRBV7-9 to TRBJ2-5; the D call may be TRBD1 or TRBD2 (6 bases each). This TCR derives from a woman in her twenties or thirties with alopecia areata. Some clones in this sample may be carry-over from other donors' samples. The material sequenced was whole blood, taken in connection with sensitization to the hapten diphenylcyclopropenone (DPC). CDR3 loop: CASSLGGGLLQETQYF. In DNA form, the CDR3 reads TGTGCCAGCAGCTTAGGAGGGGGACTGCTCCAAGAGACCCAGTACTTC.